This TCR beta chain stems from a study of identifying expanded T cells in peripheral blood. V was shortened by 2 bases and J by 6 bases, with 14 bases between the two germline ends. This CDR3 has 14 residues. Germline CDR1 reads KGHSH; CDR2 reads LQKENI. Findings of the study overall: Differentially abundant clones: around 1.2 between replicates, 15 to 17 at approximately 14 days, less than 20 at four. Variance in clone template counts between approximately 2-week samples significantly increased with total template count across all healthy donors.

Healthy donors had no documented immune events, such as infections, while sampled. Regarding this clone: Its antigen remains unknown.

Sequencing was performed with immunoSEQ multiplex PCR; in TCRdb, only in-frame clones are kept and a portion is missing. Here the sample spans approximately 91,000 clones, around 89% being singletons. The J gene is TRBJ2-7, the V gene TRBV18; D is uncertain. The sequenced material came from blood. The source of this sequence is a person aged 18 to 75 in good health. The CDR3 protein is CASSPRQDPSEQYF. Here the CDR3 DNA reads TGTGCCAGCTCACCAAGGCAGGACCCTAGCGAGCAGTACTTC.